This TCR beta chain is drawn from a study of neurological immune-mediated disorders. Study-wide findings and caveats: In HTLV-1-associated myelopathy, TCR clonal expansion was greatest, and in multiple sclerosis it was least, below healthy controls.

TCRdb ran MiXCR on the 5' RACE reads and lists one entry per CDR3 protein. This table has around 69,000 distinct CDR3 sequences, about 3.4% appearing once. This clonotype was counted ten times or more. The antigen is unknown. The specimen sequenced was PBMCs. This TCR derives from a man in his forties with multiple sclerosis.

The CDR3 sequence: CSARDLQGSLYEQYF. The DNA for the CDR3 is TGCAGTGCTAGAGATCTTCAGGGCAGCCTCTACGAGCAGTACTTC. The V and J genes are TRBV20-1 and TRBJ2-7, with D possibly being TRBD1 (5 bases). V lost 0 bases, J lost 3 bases, and 15 bases lay in between. Per germline, CDR1 DFQATT and CDR2 SNEGSKA (reference sequence). This CDR3 is 15 amino acids long.